This TCR beta chain is from a study of cytomegalovirus exposure and HLA in healthy donors. Each donor was nominally healthy when sampled (though unrecorded immune exposures were likely). Study-wide points: A later analysis found that most CMV-associated TCR beta chains appeared HLA-restricted.

With respect to this clone: Its antigen is unknown.

This CDR3 spans 20 amino acids. Germline trimming cut 0 bases from V and 0 bases from J; bases unmatched to any gene: 13. CDR1 and CDR2 (germline): MGHRA, YSYEKL. Amplification used 60 Vbeta primers and 13 Jbeta primers. The table came from immunoSEQ multiplex PCR; TCRdb's copy has only in-frame clones and leaves some out. The sample yields about 110,000 clones, about 90% seen once. This chain uses TRBV4-1 with TRBJ1-3, with TRBD1 matching over 8 bases. The TCR was taken from a man in his forties or fifties in good health and CMV-seronegative. Input material: PBMCs. CDR3 in amino acids: CASSQELYGTGRLSGNTIYF. CDR3 nucleotide sequence: TGCGCCAGCAGCCAAGAATTATACGGGACAGGAAGACTCTCTGGAAACACCATATATTTT.